Presented here are 13 T cell receptor beta chains from one specimen sequenced in a study of radiation and T cells in renal cell carcinoma. Indicated time point: baseline pretreatment blood. Regarding treatment: 15 Gy SBRT to primary tumor, nephrectomy 4 weeks later. This table comes from immunoSEQ multiplex PCR, and its TCRdb copy is limited to in-frame clones, with some not included. Among roughly 150,000 clones listed, roughly nine tenths were seen once. The sequencing here drew on blood, taken from a patient whose treatment included radiotherapy and nephrectomy. The source of these receptors is an older woman with renal cell carcinoma.

This sequence joins TRBV2 and TRBJ1-3, with D tentatively TRBD1 (5 bases). Trimming took off 2 bases at V and 0 bases at J, with 17 bases between the two ends. The CDR3 sequence is 18 residues long. Germline V gives CDR1 SNHLY, CDR2 FYNNEI. The CDR3 region has the DNA TGTGCCAGCAGTGAAATAGGGTTTGACAGCGACTCTGGAAACACCATATATTTT. Its protein is CASSEIGFDSDSGNTIYF.

The chain combines TRBV6-5 with TRBJ1-2, with TRBD1 as a possible D gene (5 bases). The V gene's germline CDR1 is MNHEY and CDR2 SVGAGI. The CDR3 has 14 residues. Trimming shortened V by 3 bases and J by 6 bases, and 14 bases separated the two germline ends. The CDR3 bases are TGTGCCAGCAGTTATAAGGGGTTGTACGATGGCTACACCTTC. It encodes CASSYKGLYDGYTF.

The V gene is TRBV28, the J gene TRBJ1-2, with D hard to call. The CDR3 has 10 residues. In germline, CDR1 is MDHEN, CDR2 SYDVKM. V shed 6 bases and J shed 8 bases, with 7 bases lying between them. CDR3: CASSPGGYTF. CDR3 sequence (DNA): TGTGCCAGCAGCCCCGGGGGCTACACCTTC.

This clone is a singleton in its sample. The chain has TRBV29-1 and TRBJ2-3; TRBD2 matches 8 bases. CDR1 is SQVTM, CDR2 ANQGSEA, per germline. This CDR3 region has 15 residues. V shed 4 bases and J 5 bases; nucleotides not matched to a gene: 11. The CDR3, as DNA: TGCAGCGTTGGTCAGTATAGCGGGGCGGGAGATACGCAGTATTTT. Its protein product is CSVGQYSGAGDTQYF.

This chain links TRBV1 with TRBJ1-5; the table names TRBD1, a call not compared with the DNA. TRBV1 is designated a pseudogene. CDR3 length: 14 amino acids. The CDR3 nucleotides are TGCACCAGCAGCCGATGGACATGCAATCAGCCCCAGCATTTT. Its translation: CTSSRWTCNQPQHF.

This sequence joins TRBV7-2 and TRBJ1-2, with TRBD1 matching over 8 bases. V dropped 3 bases and J dropped 6; count of bases not matched to a gene: 3. The germline CDR1 and CDR2 sequences are SGHTA and FQGNSA. CDR3 size: 13 residues. This chain's CDR3 is CASSFQGAHGYTF. The CDR3 nucleotides are TGTGCCAGCAGCTTCCAGGGGGCGCATGGCTACACCTTC.

This clone was observed once. This chain's CDR3 is CASRRRGSRSYEQYF. CDR3 DNA sequence: TGTGCCAGCAGGCGGCGGGGGTCCCGCTCCTACGAGCAGTACTTC. The chain recombines TRBV5-6 with TRBJ2-7, with 7 bases identical to TRBD2. Per germline, CDR1 SGHDT and CDR2 YYEEEE. The V segment lost 5 bases and the J segment 0 bases; nucleotides outside the gene matches: 8. The CDR3 is 15 amino acids.

CDR3 bases: TGTGCCAGCAGCCCCGCAGGGGGGAAGAATCAGCCCCAGCATTTT. Translating it yields CASSPAGGKNQPQHF. The rearrangement links TRBV7-2 to TRBJ1-5, with 7 bases aligning to TRBD1. The ends lost 5 bases at V and 4 bases at J; junction bases unmatched: 8. CDR1 SGHTA and CDR2 FQGNSA come from the germline V gene. This CDR3 has 15 residues.

V gene TRBV19 combines with J gene TRBJ1-5; tentatively, D is TRBD1 (5 bases). Trimming took off 3 bases at V and 0 bases at J, with 12 bases between the two ends. In germline, CDR1 is LNHDA, CDR2 SQIVND (reference sequence). This CDR3 region has 16 residues. CDR3 loop: CASSIGTVNSNQPQHF. As DNA, the CDR3 is TGTGCCAGTAGTATCGGGACCGTTAATAGCAATCAGCCCCAGCATTTT.

The chain joins TRBV5-4 to TRBJ2-5; TRBD2 matches 8 bases. The CDR3 totals 15 residues. The V gene end was trimmed by 2 bases and the J gene end by 5 bases; junction bases not matched to a gene: 8. The germline V gene encodes CDR1 SGHNT and CDR2 YYREEE (reference sequence). CDR3 sequence (DNA): TGTGCCAGCAGCTTACCGGGGGGGAAATTCGAGACCCAGTACTTC. Its translation is CASSLPGGKFETQYF.

The CDR3 loop is CASSPRQFRGEQYF. As DNA, the CDR3 is TGTGCCAGCAGTCCGCGACAGTTTCGGGGCGAGCAGTACTTC. The chain combines TRBV28 with TRBJ2-7; perhaps D is TRBD1 or TRBD2 (5 bases each). V was clipped by 5 bases and J by 6 bases, with 17 bases between them. Germline V CDR1 and CDR2: MDHEN, SYDVKM. This CDR3 spans 14 amino acids.

The V gene is TRBV7-9, the J gene TRBJ2-7; maybe TRBD2 (5 bases). Germline loops: CDR1 SEHNR, CDR2 FQNEAQ (reference sequence). CDR3 length: 17 residues. V lost 1 base and J 3 bases, leaving 19 bases between the germline ends. This CDR3 is CASSLVEEWVGDYEQYF. CDR3 DNA: TGTGCCAGCAGCTTAGTTGAAGAATGGGTCGGGGACTACGAGCAGTACTTC.

This chain links TRBV6-1 with TRBJ2-7, with TRBD1 identical over 8 bases. This CDR3 has 15 amino acids. Trimming took 2 bases from V and 2 from J; bases not matched to a gene: 5. CDR1 MNHNS and CDR2 SASEGT come from the germline V gene. In DNA form, the CDR3 reads TGTGCCAGCAGTGAAATCGGGACAGGACCCTACGAGCAGTACTTC. Translating gives CASSEIGTGPYEQYF.